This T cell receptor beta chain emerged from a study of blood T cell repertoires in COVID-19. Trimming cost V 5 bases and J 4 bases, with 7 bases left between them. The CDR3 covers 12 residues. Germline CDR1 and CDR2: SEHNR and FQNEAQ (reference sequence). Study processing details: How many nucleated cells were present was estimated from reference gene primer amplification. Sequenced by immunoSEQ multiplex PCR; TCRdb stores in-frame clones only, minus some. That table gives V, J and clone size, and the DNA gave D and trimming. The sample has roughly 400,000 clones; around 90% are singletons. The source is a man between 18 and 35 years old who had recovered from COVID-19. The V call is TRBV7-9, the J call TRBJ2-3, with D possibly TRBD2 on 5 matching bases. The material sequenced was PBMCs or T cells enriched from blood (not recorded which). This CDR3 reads CASSRDADTQYF. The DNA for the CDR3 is TGTGCCAGCAGCCGGGATGCAGATACGCAGTATTTT.